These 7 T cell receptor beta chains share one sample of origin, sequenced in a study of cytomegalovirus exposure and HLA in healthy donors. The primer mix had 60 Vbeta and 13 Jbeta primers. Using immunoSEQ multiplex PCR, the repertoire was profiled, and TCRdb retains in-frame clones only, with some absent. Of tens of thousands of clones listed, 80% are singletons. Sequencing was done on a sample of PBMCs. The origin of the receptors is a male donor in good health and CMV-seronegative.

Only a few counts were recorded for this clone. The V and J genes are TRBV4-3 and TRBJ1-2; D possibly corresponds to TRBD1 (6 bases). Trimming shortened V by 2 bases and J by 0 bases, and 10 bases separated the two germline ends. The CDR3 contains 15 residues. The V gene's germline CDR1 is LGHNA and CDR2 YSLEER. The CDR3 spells CASSQLDSPNYGYTF. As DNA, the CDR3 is TGCGCCAGCAGCCAACTGGACAGTCCTAACTATGGCTACACCTTC.

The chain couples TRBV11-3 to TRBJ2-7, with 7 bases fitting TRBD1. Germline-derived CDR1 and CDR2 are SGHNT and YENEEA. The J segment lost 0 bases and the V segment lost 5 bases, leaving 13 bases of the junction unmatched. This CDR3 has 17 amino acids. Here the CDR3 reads CASSLPPRQGSSYEQYF. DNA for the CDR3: TGTGCCAGCAGCCTTCCCCCCCGACAGGGAAGCTCCTACGAGCAGTACTTC. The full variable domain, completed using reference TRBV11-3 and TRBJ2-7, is EAGVVQSPRYKIIEKKQPVAFWCNPISGHNTLYWYLQNLGQGPELLIRYENEEAVDDSQLPKDRFSAERLKGVDSTLKIQPAELGDSAVYLCASSLPPRQGSSYEQYFGPGTRLTVT.

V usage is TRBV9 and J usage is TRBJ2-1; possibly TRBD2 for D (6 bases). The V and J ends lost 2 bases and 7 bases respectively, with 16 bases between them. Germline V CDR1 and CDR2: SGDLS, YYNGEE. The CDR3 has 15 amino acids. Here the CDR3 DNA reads TGTGCCAGCAGCGTGTTTGGAACTAGCTTGAATGAGCAGTTCTTC. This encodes CASSVFGTSLNEQFF.

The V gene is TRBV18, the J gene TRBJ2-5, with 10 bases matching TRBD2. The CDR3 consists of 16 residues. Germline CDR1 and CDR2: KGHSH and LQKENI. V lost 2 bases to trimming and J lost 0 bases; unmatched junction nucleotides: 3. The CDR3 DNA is TGTGCCAGCTCACCAAGCGGACTAGCGGACCAAGAGACCCAGTACTTC. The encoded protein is CASSPSGLADQETQYF.

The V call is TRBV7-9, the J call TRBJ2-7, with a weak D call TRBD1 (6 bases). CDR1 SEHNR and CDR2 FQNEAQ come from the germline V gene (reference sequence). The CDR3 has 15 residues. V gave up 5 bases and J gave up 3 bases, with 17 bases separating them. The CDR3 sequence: CASSPPTGQYYEQYF. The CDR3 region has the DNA TGTGCCAGCAGCCCGCCGACAGGACAGTACTACGAGCAGTACTTC. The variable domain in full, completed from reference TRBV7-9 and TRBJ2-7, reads DTGVSQNPRHKITKRGQNVTFRCDPISEHNRLYWYRQTLGQGPEFLTYFQNEAQLEKSRLLSDRFSAERPKGSFSTLEIQRTEQGDSAMYLCASSPPTGQYYEQYFGPGTRLTVT.

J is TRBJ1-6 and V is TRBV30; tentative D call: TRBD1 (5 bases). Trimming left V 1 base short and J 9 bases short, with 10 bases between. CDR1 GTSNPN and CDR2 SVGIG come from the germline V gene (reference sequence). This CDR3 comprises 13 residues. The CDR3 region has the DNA TGTGCCTGGAGTGGCCCCAGGGTTTCACCCCTCCACTTT. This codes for CAWSGPRVSPLHF.

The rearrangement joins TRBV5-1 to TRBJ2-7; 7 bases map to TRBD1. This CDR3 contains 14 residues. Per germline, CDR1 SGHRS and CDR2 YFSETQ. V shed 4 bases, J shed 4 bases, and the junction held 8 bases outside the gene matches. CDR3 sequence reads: CASSRATGVYEQYF. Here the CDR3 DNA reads TGCGCCAGCAGCCGGGCAACAGGGGTGTACGAGCAGTACTTC.